The 17 T cell receptor beta chains listed next were all sequenced from one sample in a study of T cell changes during pregnancy in multiple sclerosis. Profiling relied on immunoSEQ multiplex PCR, and the TCRdb table lists in-frame clones only, not all of them. Here the sample spans fewer than 50,000 clones, under 95% being singletons. Sample: CD4+ T cells from peripheral blood mononuclear cells, taken in the second trimester of pregnancy. Receptors were obtained from a female donor in good health, enrolled as a control in a pregnancy study.

The chain joins TRBV7-9 to TRBJ1-2; D is unclear. The V end lost 4 bases, the J end lost 2 bases, and 11 bases lay between the germline ends. The CDR3 loop spans 14 amino acids. Germline CDR1 SEHNR, CDR2 FQNEAQ (reference sequence). The CDR3 here is CASSSAPGNYGYTF. As DNA, the CDR3 is TGTGCCAGCAGCTCCGCGCCGGGAAACTATGGCTACACCTTC. The entire variable domain, with the rest obtained from reference TRBV7-9 and TRBJ1-2, is as follows: DTGVSQNPRHKITKRGQNVTFRCDPISEHNRLYWYRQTLGQGPEFLTYFQNEAQLEKSRLLSDRFSAERPKGSFSTLEIQRTEQGDSAMYLCASSSAPGNYGYTFGSGTRLTVV.

V gene TRBV15 combines with J gene TRBJ1-1; possible D gene TRBD1, 5 bases. CDR1 and CDR2 (germline): LNHNV, YYDKDF (reference sequence). Trimming took 0 bases from V and 3 from J, leaving 8 bases between them. The CDR3 loop spans 14 amino acids. DNA of the CDR3: TGTGCCACCAGCAGAGATCGGGGGGACACTGAAGCTTTCTTT. Its protein product is CATSRDRGDTEAFF.

This chain joins TRBV4-1 and TRBJ2-5; TRBD2 agrees at 7 bases. The CDR3 totals 15 residues. V dropped 5 bases and J dropped 2; count of bases not matched to a gene: 8. Germline loops: CDR1 MGHRA, CDR2 YSYEKL. The CDR3 sequence is CASSRGLAEQETQYF. The CDR3 DNA reads TGCGCCAGCAGCAGGGGCCTAGCGGAACAAGAGACCCAGTACTTC.

The chain recombines TRBV18 with TRBJ1-6; 8 nucleotides agree with TRBD1. J was trimmed by 7 bases and V by 3 bases; bases with no gene match: 5. The CDR3 has 15 residues. The germline V gene has CDR1 KGHSH and CDR2 LQKENI. CDR3: CASSPGTGANSPLHF. The CDR3 coding sequence is TGTGCCAGCTCACCCGGGACAGGCGCAAATTCACCCCTCCACTTT.

The V call is TRBV7-3, the J call TRBJ1-1; TRBD1 matches 8 bases. Trimming cost V 3 bases and J 4 bases; bases outside gene matches: 10. The CDR3 totals 16 residues. CDR1 is SGHTA and CDR2 is FQGTGA in the germline V gene. The CDR3 sequence: CASSFGDRGSGTEAFF. DNA for the CDR3: TGTGCCAGCAGCTTTGGAGACAGGGGTTCGGGCACTGAAGCTTTCTTT.

The chain links TRBV7-3 to TRBJ2-3; possibly TRBD2 for D (5 bases). This CDR3 region has 14 residues. Germline assignment: CDR1 SGHTA and CDR2 FQGTGA. Trimming removed 5 bases at V and 3 bases at J, with 12 bases between. The CDR3 loop reads CASSPLDFTDTQYF. DNA for the CDR3: TGTGCCAGCAGCCCTCTGGACTTTACAGATACGCAGTATTTT.

This rearrangement joins TRBV7-9 to TRBJ1-2, with TRBD1 matching 7 bases. V shed 5 bases, J shed 7 bases, and the junction held 7 bases outside the gene matches. This CDR3 region has 13 residues. Germline loops: CDR1 SEHNR, CDR2 FQNEAQ (reference sequence). For the CDR3, the DNA is TGTGCCAGCAGCCCCACAGGGGTCGGTGGCTACACCTTC. This encodes CASSPTGVGGYTF.

This clone came up a few times. The rearrangement links TRBV4-1 to TRBJ2-4; a weak D match, TRBD2 (6 bases). CDR1 and CDR2 from the germline V gene are MGHRA and YSYEKL. This CDR3 is built from 17 residues. V lost 0 bases and J 10 bases, leaving 22 bases between the germline ends. The CDR3 nucleotides are TGCGCCAGCAGCCAAGAGGGGGGAGGAGGGCCCATGAGGATTCAGTACTTC. The encoded protein is CASSQEGGGGPMRIQYF.

This chain links TRBV6-5 with TRBJ1-5, with TRBD1 matching 9 bases. Germline values: CDR1 MNHEY, CDR2 SVGAGI. The CDR3 runs to 16 residues. Trimming took 4 bases from V and 7 from J; bases not matched to a gene: 11. The CDR3 region is CASSSLPTGGLQPQHF. The DNA of the CDR3 is TGTGCCAGCAGTTCCCTTCCGACAGGGGGATTACAGCCCCAGCATTTT.

Notes on this clone: The junction departs from the called germline gene at one end, perhaps through a read error. The V gene is TRBV7-7, the J gene TRBJ2-3, with TRBD1 identical over 7 bases. CDR1 is SSHAT, CDR2 FNYEAQ, per germline (reference sequence). There are 13 residues in the CDR3. CDR3 DNA sequence: TGTGCTAGCAGCCCCTCAGGGGGAGATACGCAGTATTTT. Its protein is CASSPSGGDTQYF. Drawing the rest from reference TRBV7-7 and TRBJ2-3, the complete variable domain is GAGVSQSPRYKVTKRGQDVTLRCDPISSHATLYWYQQALGQGPEFLTYFNYEAQPDKSGLPSDRFSAERPEGSISTLTIQRTEQRDSAMYRCASSPSGGDTQYFGPGTRLTVL.

This clone was recorded only once. The rearrangement joins TRBV28 to TRBJ2-1; 12 bases map to TRBD2. Germline CDR1 reads MDHEN; CDR2 reads SYDVKM. The V gene end was trimmed by 4 bases and the J gene end by 7 bases; junction bases not matched to a gene: 5. The CDR3 totals 15 residues. The CDR3 DNA is TGTGCCAGCAGTTCTAGCGGGGGGGCTGGAAATGAGCAGTTCTTC. As protein: CASSSSGGAGNEQFF.

This clone was seen a handful of times. This rearrangement joins TRBV5-8 to TRBJ1-5; no clear D gene. Per the germline V gene, CDR1 is SGHTS and CDR2 is YDEGEE. With 0 bases removed from V and 0 bases from J, the gap between germline ends came to 7 bases. This CDR3 is 15 amino acids long. The CDR3 loop is CASSLGGDSNQPQHF. The CDR3 region has the DNA TGTGCCAGCAGCTTGGGCGGGGATAGCAATCAGCCCCAGCATTTT.

The chain employs TRBV14 and TRBJ1-2; 11 positions agree with TRBD1. Trimming took 0 bases from V and 8 from J; bases not matched to a gene: 5. The CDR3 sequence is 15 residues long. CDR1 is SGHDN and CDR2 is FVKESK in the germline V gene. CDR3 DNA: TGTGCCAGCAGCCAAGATTGGACAGGGGGCACCGGCTACACCTTC. Translating gives CASSQDWTGGTGYTF.

The chain carries TRBV5-4 and TRBJ2-7; 10 bases agree with TRBD1. The germline V gene encodes CDR1 SGHNT and CDR2 YYREEE (reference sequence). This CDR3 is built from 14 residues. Unmatched junction bases numbered 5, after V lost 4 bases and J lost 4 bases. The CDR3 nucleotides are TGTGCCAGCAGCCCGGGACAGGGGTGGTACGAGCAGTACTTC. This gives the protein CASSPGQGWYEQYF. The full variable domain, rest sourced from reference TRBV5-4 and TRBJ2-7, is ETGVTQSPTHLIKTRGQQVTLRCSSQSGHNTVSWYQQALGQGPQFIFQYYREEENGRGNFPPRFSGLQFPNYSSELNVNALELDDSALYLCASSPGQGWYEQYFGPGTRLTVT.

This clone was counted only a few times. The rearrangement links TRBV10-3 to TRBJ2-5; D is unresolved. This CDR3 region has 12 residues. V lost 2 bases and J lost 7, with 8 bases in between. CDR1 and CDR2 from the germline V gene are ENHRY and SYGVKD. The CDR3 here is CAISEITSTQYF. CDR3 DNA: TGTGCCATCAGTGAGATCACTTCGACCCAGTACTTC.

The chain links TRBV19 to TRBJ1-2, with 10 positions matching TRBD1. Looked up from germline, CDR1 is LNHDA and CDR2 is SQIVND (reference sequence). Losses at the gene ends were 4 bases for V and 5 bases for J; bases not matched to a gene: 4. CDR3 length: 14 residues. CDR3 region: CASSRGQGDYGYTF. CDR3 coding DNA: TGTGCCAGTAGTAGAGGACAGGGGGATTATGGCTACACCTTC.

The chain has TRBV28 and TRBJ1-5, with 10 positions matching TRBD1. Germline V CDR1 and CDR2: MDHEN, SYDVKM. With V trimmed by 2 bases and J by 1 base, 2 bases remained unmatched. The CDR3 has 16 amino acids. In DNA, the CDR3 is TGTGCCAGCAGTTTAATGGGACAGGGGAGCAATCAGCCCCAGCATTTT. Translated: CASSLMGQGSNQPQHF.